This T cell receptor beta chain was obtained from a study of cytomegalovirus exposure and HLA in healthy donors. This clone was detected only a few times. The PCR used 60 Vbeta and 13 Jbeta primers. Assay used: immunoSEQ multiplex PCR; TCRdb lists only in-frame clones, some missing. This sample has over 150,000 clones, with around 73% found just once. Trimming took 4 bases from V and 2 from J; bases not matched to a gene: 6. Germline-derived CDR1 and CDR2 are SGDLS and YYNGEE. This CDR3 region has 15 residues. The chain is built from TRBV9 and TRBJ1-5, with 7 bases matching TRBD1. Sequencing was done on a sample of PBMCs. The sequence came from a woman aged 18-29 years in good health and CMV-seropositive. CDR3 coding DNA: TGTGCCAGCAGCCCAGGGGGAATCGGCAATCAGCCCCAGCATTTT. Its protein product is CASSPGGIGNQPQHF.